The next 16 T cell receptor beta chains were all read from a single sample in a study of technical replicates of blood from four donors. The method was immunoSEQ multiplex PCR; TCRdb's version includes in-frame clones alone and lacks a portion of them. The sample has under 85,000 clones; approximately 97% are singletons. The sequencing input was T cells isolated from PBMCs. These receptors were obtained from a human donor in good health.

The V call is TRBV2, the J call TRBJ2-3; D gene unclear. Per germline, CDR1 SNHLY and CDR2 FYNNEI. V was pared by 5 bases and J by 2 bases, with 17 bases between. This CDR3 comprises 16 residues. The chain's CDR3 is CASSKSIGSHTDTQYF. The CDR3 nucleotides read TGTGCCAGCAGTAAGAGTATCGGGTCTCACACAGATACGCAGTATTTT.

The CDR3, as DNA: TGTGCCAGCAGCAAGGAACAGGGGGGCACTGAAGCTTTCTTT. Translating it yields CASSKEQGGTEAFF. The rearrangement links TRBV21-1 to TRBJ1-1; the table assigns TRBD1, which was not confirmed against the DNA. TRBV21-1 is listed as a pseudogene. This CDR3 comprises 14 residues.

V is TRBV4-1 and J is TRBJ2-3; perhaps TRBD2 as D (7 bases). Trimming took 0 bases from V and 1 from J, leaving 20 bases between them. The germline CDR1 and CDR2 sequences are MGHRA and YSYEKL. The CDR3 is 19 residues long. CDR3 in amino acids: CASSQDEGGGDQRTDTQYF. The CDR3 nucleotides are TGCGCCAGCAGCCAAGATGAGGGGGGGGGAGATCAACGCACAGATACGCAGTATTTT.

This chain connects TRBV27 to TRBJ2-7; 7 positions match TRBD2. V was clipped by 3 bases and J by 2 bases; unmatched bases: 7. The V gene's germline CDR1 is MNHEY and CDR2 SMNVEV (reference sequence). This CDR3 contains 15 residues. In DNA, the CDR3 is TGTGCCAGCAGTTTCACTCCCGGGGGGACCTACGAGCAGTACTTC. It is translated as CASSFTPGGTYEQYF.

CDR3 nucleotide sequence: TGCGCCAGCAGCACTGGAGGGCTAGGCCCGTACAATGAGCAGTTCTTC. It is translated as CASSTGGLGPYNEQFF. This chain uses TRBV5-1 with TRBJ2-1; D may be TRBD2 (6 bases). V lost 4 bases and J lost 4, with 18 bases in between. Germline CDR1 is SGHRS and CDR2 is YFSETQ. CDR3 size: 16 residues.

A single count supports this clone. The V and J genes are TRBV6-5 and TRBJ2-1, with TRBD1 matching 8 bases. Germline V gene data show CDR1 as MNHEY and CDR2 as SVGAGI. V dropped 4 bases and J dropped 4; count of bases not matched to a gene: 6. There are 15 residues in the CDR3. The CDR3, as DNA: TGTGCCAGCAGTTTAGACAGGGGCCCGTACAATGAGCAGTTCTTC. This codes for CASSLDRGPYNEQFF.

The chain couples TRBV9 to TRBJ1-2, with no clear D. V was clipped by 3 bases and J by 4 bases, with 7 bases between them. In germline, CDR1 is SGDLS, CDR2 YYNGEE. CDR3 length equals 12 residues. CDR3 sequence reads: CASSAGTYGYTF. The CDR3 DNA reads as TGTGCCAGCAGCGCGGGTACCTATGGCTACACCTTC.

The J gene is TRBJ2-7, the V gene TRBV6-1, with a tentative D call TRBD1 (5 bases). Germline loops: CDR1 MNHNS, CDR2 SASEGT. The V gene lost 0 bases and the J gene lost 6 bases, with 18 bases spanning the gap. This CDR3 is 16 amino acids long. Written as DNA, the CDR3 is TGTGCCAGCAGTGAAGCGAGGAACAGGCTTGTCGTCGAGCAGTACTTC. This translates into CASSEARNRLVVEQYF.

The CDR3 DNA follows: TGCGCCAGCAGCTTGGGACAGGGATTAGAGACCCAGTACTTC. Translation: CASSLGQGLETQYF. The rearrangement joins TRBV5-1 to TRBJ2-5, with TRBD1 matching 7 bases. Germline V gives CDR1 SGHRS, CDR2 YFSETQ. With 0 bases clipped from V and 4 bases from J, the junction kept 3 bases outside the gene matches. The CDR3 sequence is 14 residues long. The entire variable domain, with the rest obtained from reference TRBV5-1 and TRBJ2-5, is as follows: KAGVTQTPRYLIKTRGQQVTLSCSPISGHRSVSWYQQTPGQGLQFLFEYFSETQRNKGNFPGRFSGRQFSNSRSEMNVSTLELGDSALYLCASSLGQGLETQYFGPGTRLLVL.

V and J are TRBV2 and TRBJ2-3; 7 nucleotides match TRBD2. The CDR3 consists of 15 residues. J was trimmed by 1 base and V by 3 bases; bases with no gene match: 4. Germline-derived CDR1 and CDR2 are SNHLY and FYNNEI. For the CDR3, the DNA is TGTGCCAGCAGTGAGTTACTAGCGCGCACAGATACGCAGTATTTT. This translates into CASSELLARTDTQYF.

The CDR3 nucleotides are TGTGCCAGCAGCTCCGGACAATTGAGTCAGCCCCAGCATTTT. Translating it yields CASSSGQLSQPQHF. The chain joins TRBV7-9 to TRBJ1-5; D perhaps matches TRBD1 (5 bases). V gave up 4 bases and J gave up 6 bases, with 13 bases separating them. The CDR3 totals 14 residues. From germline, CDR1 is SEHNR and CDR2 FQNEAQ (reference sequence).

This chain joins TRBV29-1 and TRBJ2-1, with 9 bases that match TRBD2. Germline V gene sequence: CDR1 SQVTM, CDR2 ANQGSEA. V lost 5 bases to trimming and J lost 5 bases; unmatched junction nucleotides: 4. The CDR3 extends over 13 amino acids. Here the CDR3 DNA reads TGCAGCGTTCGGACTAGCGAGAACAATGAGCAGTTCTTC. It specifies CSVRTSENNEQFF.

The rearrangement uses TRBV6-1 and TRBJ2-5, with a tentative D call TRBD2 (5 bases). There are 14 residues in the CDR3. V was clipped by 1 base and J by 5 bases, with 11 bases between them. CDR1 and CDR2 from the germline V gene are MNHNS and SASEGT. In DNA form, the CDR3 reads TGTGCCAGCAGTGAAGTAGCGAGCTCGGAGACCCAGTACTTC. Encoded protein: CASSEVASSETQYF.

The chain uses TRBV7-3 and TRBJ1-1; D remains unclear. The germline V and J ends were trimmed by 3 bases and 4 bases, with 9 bases remaining between them. The CDR3 runs 13 residues. In germline, CDR1 is SGHTA, CDR2 FQGTGA. The CDR3 nucleotides are TGTGCCAGCAGCTTTGGCGGAGTCACTGAAGCTTTCTTT. This codes for CASSFGGVTEAFF. Filled out from reference TRBV7-3 and TRBJ1-1, the complete variable domain reads GAGVSQTPSNKVTEKGKYVELRCDPISGHTALYWYRQSLGQGPEFLIYFQGTGAADDSGLPNDRFFAVRPEGSVSTLKIQRTERGDSAVYLCASSFGGVTEAFFGQGTRLTVV.

The genes are TRBV28 and TRBJ2-7; D unresolved. The CDR3 consists of 12 residues. The V end lost 3 bases, the J end lost 5 bases, and 8 bases lay between the germline ends. CDR1 MDHEN and CDR2 SYDVKM come from the germline V gene. The CDR3 DNA is TGTGCCAGCAGTTTTTACATGAACGAGCAGTACTTC. Its protein is CASSFYMNEQYF.

The genes are TRBV6-1 and TRBJ2-5; possible D gene TRBD1, 5 bases. The CDR3 has 14 residues. Trimming removed 7 bases from V and 1 base from J, with 13 bases in between. Per the germline V gene, CDR1 is MNHNS and CDR2 is SASEGT. DNA of the CDR3: TGTGCCAGCACCAGAGGAACAGGCCAAGAGACCCAGTACTTC. Translating it yields CASTRGTGQETQYF.